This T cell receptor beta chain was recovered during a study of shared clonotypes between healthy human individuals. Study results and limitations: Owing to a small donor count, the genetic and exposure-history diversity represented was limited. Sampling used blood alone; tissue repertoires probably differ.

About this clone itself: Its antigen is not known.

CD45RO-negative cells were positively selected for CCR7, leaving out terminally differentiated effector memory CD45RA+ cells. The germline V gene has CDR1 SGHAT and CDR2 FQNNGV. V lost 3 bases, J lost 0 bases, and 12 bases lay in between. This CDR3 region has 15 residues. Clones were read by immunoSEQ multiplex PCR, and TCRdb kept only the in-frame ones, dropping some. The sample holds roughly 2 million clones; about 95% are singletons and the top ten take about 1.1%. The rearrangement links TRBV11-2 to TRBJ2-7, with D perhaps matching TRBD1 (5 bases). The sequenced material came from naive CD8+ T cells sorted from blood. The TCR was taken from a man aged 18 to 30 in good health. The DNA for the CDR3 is TGTGCCAGCAGCTTCGTCCACACAGGCTCCTACGAGCAGTACTTC. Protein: CASSFVHTGSYEQYF.